The 24 T cell receptor beta chains presented below share a single source sample, sequenced in a study of T cells in Graves' hyperthyroidism and ophthalmopathy. Regions amplified from RNA transcripts were the TCR beta CDR3 regions. The TCR CDR3 first-round RT-PCR relied on the HTBI primer set. TCRdb ran MiXCR on the multiplex PCR reads and lists one entry per CDR3 protein. The sample contains 310,000 or so distinct CDR3 sequences, approximately 15% of which appear only once. Material for sequencing was blood. These receptor sequences come from a woman in her sixties with Graves' ophthalmopathy.

This clonotype has ten or more counts. The rearrangement links TRBV2 to TRBJ1-5, with 9 positions matching TRBD1. V trimming: 7 bases; J trimming: 2 bases; junction bases outside the gene matches: 6. The CDR3 contains 15 residues. Germline values: CDR1 SNHLY, CDR2 FYNNEI. The CDR3 DNA follows: TGTGCCAGCACACCGACAGGGGGTGGCAATCAGCCCCAGCATTTT. Its protein is CASTPTGGGNQPQHF. The full variable domain, with the rest looked up from reference TRBV2 and TRBJ1-5, is EPEVTQTPSHQVTQMGQEVILRCVPISNHLYFYWYRQILGQKVEFLVSFYNNEISEKSEIFDDQFSVERPDGSNFTLKIRSTKLEDSAMYFCASTPTGGGNQPQHFGDGTRLSIL.

With respect to this clonotype: The conserved phenylalanine or tryptophan normally closing the CDR3 is absent here, so this likely arose from a read error. The CDR3 nucleotides read TGTGCCAGCAGCTTACTTCCCGGGGGCCCTGGGGCCAACGTCCTGACTCTC. The encoded protein is CASSLLPGGPGANVLTL. This rearrangement joins TRBV7-2 to TRBJ2-6; D may correspond to TRBD1 or TRBD2 (6 bases each). The CDR3 extends over 17 amino acids. Germline V lookup: CDR1 SGHTA, CDR2 FQGNSA. Trimming took off 2 bases at V and 2 bases at J, with 13 bases between the two ends.

Concerning this clonotype itself: A read error may explain this, as a much larger clone is one base away. The CDR3 loop is CAWREKSTDTQHF. The CDR3 bases are TGTGCCTGGAGGGAGAAATCCACAGATACGCAGCATTTT. The chain uses TRBV30 and TRBJ2-3; D gene uncertain. The J call may be wrong; the DNA end is better matched by TRBJ1-5. This CDR3 is built from 13 residues. Germline V gene data show CDR1 as GTSNPN and CDR2 as SVGIG (reference sequence).

Worth noting for this clonotype: One end of the junction fails to match germline, which may point to a read error. The chain has TRBV2 and TRBJ1-5; D might be TRBD1 (6 bases). Germline-derived CDR1 and CDR2 are SNHLY and FYNNEI. There are 15 residues in the CDR3. The CDR3 bases are TGTGCCAGCACTAAAAACAGGGCCGGCAATCAGCCCCGGCATTTT. Protein: CASTKNRAGNQPRHF.

The table lists this clonotype with many counts. The chain joins TRBV29-1 to TRBJ2-2, with TRBD1 as a possible D gene (5 bases). This CDR3 has 11 residues. The ends were cut back, 8 bases at V and 7 bases at J, with 11 bases in the middle. Per germline, CDR1 SQVTM and CDR2 ANQGSEA. DNA of the CDR3: TGCAGCACCCGACAGAGCGGGGAGCTGTTTTTT. Its protein product is CSTRQSGELFF.

This clonotype was counted ten times or more. V gene TRBV7-2 combines with J gene TRBJ2-5; 11 nucleotides align to TRBD2. From germline, CDR1 is SGHTA and CDR2 FQGNSA. The junction had 6 bases not matched to a gene; V was cut back by 4 bases and J by 2 bases. The CDR3 spans 16 residues. The CDR3 here is CASSSTSGSVQETQYF. CDR3 nucleotides: TGTGCCAGCAGCTCTACTAGCGGGAGCGTACAAGAGACCCAGTACTTC.

This clonotype was detected many times. This chain connects TRBV29-1 to TRBJ2-1; TRBD1 is a possible D gene (6 bases). CDR1 is SQVTM, CDR2 ANQGSEA, per germline. This CDR3 region has 13 residues. Trimming pared 7 bases from V and 4 bases from J, leaving 14 bases between. The CDR3: CSGSGQIYNEQFF. The CDR3 DNA reads as TGCAGCGGCTCAGGACAGATTTACAATGAGCAGTTCTTC.

Concerning this clonotype: A much bigger clone sits one base away, suggesting this may be a read error. The chain couples TRBV2 to TRBJ2-1; D may be TRBD1 (5 bases). The CDR3 is 13 residues long. Per the germline V gene, CDR1 is SNHLY and CDR2 is FYNNEI. In nucleotides, the CDR3 is TGTGCCAGCAACGCGGATACAGGCAATGAGCGGTTCTTC. Translation gives CASNADTGNERFF.

This clonotype was found a few times. This is likely a read error, given that the CDR3 carries no conserved phenylalanine or tryptophan at its end. CDR3 in amino acids: CASSHGTGEIPYEQYL. The CDR3 DNA follows: TGTGCCAGCAGCCATGGGACAGGGGAGATTCCCTACGAGCAGTACCTC. The chain has TRBV3-1 and TRBJ2-7; the match to TRBD1 covers 10 bases. The CDR3 has 16 residues. Germline V CDR1 and CDR2: LGHDT, YNNKEL (reference sequence). J gave up 2 bases and V 3 bases, and 7 bases lay outside the gene matches.

Many counts were recorded for this clonotype. The chain couples TRBV12-5 to TRBJ1-2; D is ambiguous. Trimming pared 7 bases from V and 2 bases from J, leaving 17 bases between. Germline V gene sequence: CDR1 LGHNT, CDR2 FRNRAP. CDR3 length: 15 amino acids. CDR3 coding DNA: TGTGCTAGTGAGTCGGAGCCTGGAGAGAACTATGGCTACACCTTC. Its translation is CASESEPGENYGYTF.

This clonotype was recorded at least ten times. This sequence joins TRBV7-2 and TRBJ2-7, with D unresolved. The CDR3 extends over 12 amino acids. Germline V gene lookup returns CDR1 SGHTA and CDR2 FQGNSA. V lost 1 base and J lost 3, with 4 bases in between. As DNA, the CDR3 is TGTGCCAGCAGCTTAGATCACTACGAGCAGTACTTC. It translates to CASSLDHYEQYF.

This clonotype has a count of ten or more. The V and J genes are TRBV14 and TRBJ2-1, with D perhaps TRBD2 (6 bases). The CDR3 runs 16 residues. Germline assignment: CDR1 SGHDN and CDR2 FVKESK. Deletions cut 1 base from V and 7 bases from J, with 17 bases between. DNA of the CDR3: TGTGCCAGCAGCCAAGGGCTAGAGTGGAGGGCAAATGAGCAGTTCTTC. This encodes CASSQGLEWRANEQFF.

This clonotype has ten or more counts. The V gene is TRBV7-3, the J gene TRBJ2-1; D call uncertain. Germline V gives CDR1 SGHTA, CDR2 FQGTGA. V gave up 1 base and J gave up 1 base, with 8 bases separating them. This CDR3 is built from 15 residues. For the CDR3, the DNA is TGTGCCAGCAGCTTAATCTCTGCGTCCTACAATGAGCAGTTCTTC. It yields the protein CASSLISASYNEQFF.

This clonotype was counted ten times or more. CDR3 DNA: TGCAGCGCCACTAAGACAGGCCAAGCTTTCTTT. Encoded protein: CSATKTGQAFF. The rearrangement uses TRBV29-1 and TRBJ1-1; a possible D gene is TRBD1 (6 bases). This CDR3 has 11 residues. Germline loops: CDR1 SQVTM, CDR2 ANQGSEA. V lost 7 bases to trimming and J lost 9 bases, with 15 bases between them.

This clonotype came up many times. The CDR3 DNA reads as TGCAGCGTTGGATCGGGAGGAGGCAATCAGCCCCAGCATTTT. Its translation: CSVGSGGGNQPQHF. The gene calls are TRBV29-1 and TRBJ1-5; unclear D gene. The V gene lost 4 bases and the J gene lost 2 bases, with 12 bases spanning the gap. Germline V gene data show CDR1 as SQVTM and CDR2 as ANQGSEA. The CDR3 is 14 residues long.

This clonotype was observed at least ten times. V usage is TRBV5-1 and J usage is TRBJ1-1; maybe TRBD1 (5 bases). The germline CDR1 and CDR2 sequences are SGHRS and YFSETQ. This CDR3 is built from 14 residues. The ends were cut back, 4 bases at V and 3 bases at J, with 13 bases in the middle. CDR3 nucleotides: TGCGCCAGCAGCCAAGTAGGAGGGGACACTGAAGCTTTCTTT. This translates into CASSQVGGDTEAFF.

A remark on this clonotype: At one end the junction does not follow the germline gene, possibly because of a read error. This chain connects TRBV6-2 or TRBV6-3 to TRBJ2-6; possibly TRBD1 for D (5 bases). Germline V gene sequence: CDR1 MNHEY, CDR2 SVGEGT. CDR3 length: 16 amino acids. The CDR3 nucleotides are TGTGCCAGCAGTTTTAAGAAAAACTCTGGGGCCGACGTCCTGACTTTC. As protein: CASSFKKNSGADVLTF.

The sample holds many counts of this clonotype. The rearrangement links TRBV11-2 to TRBJ1-2, with D possibly matching TRBD1 (5 bases). From germline, CDR1 is SGHAT and CDR2 FQNNGV. V lost 6 bases and J lost 8, with 10 bases in between. This CDR3 comprises 11 residues. The CDR3 coding sequence is TGTGCCAGCAGACGGGACGGGGGCTACACCTTC. This codes for CASRRDGGYTF.

The V gene is TRBV4-3, the J gene TRBJ2-1; either TRBD1 or TRBD2 may fit D (6 bases each). CDR1 LGHNA and CDR2 YSLEER come from the germline V gene. The CDR3 totals 16 residues. V was clipped by 1 base and J by 10 bases, with 20 bases between them. CDR3 nucleotide sequence: TGCGCCAGCAGCCAAGTTGACGGGGGCGCTTTTTGGGAGCAGTTCTTC. Protein sequence: CASSQVDGGAFWEQFF.

The chain employs TRBV28 and TRBJ2-2, with 8 bases that match TRBD2. The V gene end was trimmed by 2 bases and the J gene end by 5 bases; junction bases not matched to a gene: 4. The germline CDR1 and CDR2 sequences are MDHEN and SYDVKM. This CDR3 is built from 15 residues. This chain's CDR3 is CASSLTAGETGELFF. The CDR3 nucleotides read TGTGCCAGCAGTTTAACAGCGGGAGAGACCGGGGAGCTGTTTTTT. The full variable domain, in which reference TRBV28 and TRBJ2-2 provide the parts outside the CDR3, is DVKVTQSSRYLVKRTGEKVFLECVQDMDHENMFWYRQDPGLGLRLIYFSYDVKMKEKGDIPEGYSVSREKKERFSLILESASTNQTSMYLCASSLTAGETGELFFGEGSRLTVL.

The chain links TRBV25-1 to TRBJ2-5, with 13 bases fitting TRBD2. The CDR3 runs 16 residues. Germline assignment: CDR1 MGHDK and CDR2 SYGVNS. Trimming took 8 bases from V and 2 from J; bases not matched to a gene: 8. The chain's CDR3 is CASRGLAGAGQETQYF. The CDR3 DNA is TGTGCCAGCCGCGGACTAGCGGGAGCAGGTCAAGAGACCCAGTACTTC.

The sample holds a few counts of this clonotype. The J gene is TRBJ2-7, the V gene TRBV20-1; the D call may be TRBD1 or TRBD2 (5 bases each). The CDR3 runs to 13 residues. Germline lookup yields CDR1 DFQATT and CDR2 SNEGSKA (reference sequence). Trimming removed 5 bases from V and 1 base from J, with 12 bases in between. The CDR3 here is CSAWTGASYEQYF. The CDR3 DNA reads TGCAGTGCTTGGACCGGGGCTTCCTACGAGCAGTACTTC.

The chain is built from TRBV7-9 and TRBJ1-4; 8 nucleotides align to TRBD1. CDR1 is SEHNR, CDR2 FQNEAQ, per germline (reference sequence). The CDR3 consists of 17 residues. Trimming removed 6 bases from V and 2 bases from J; junction bases left unmatched: 11. The CDR3 nucleotides read TGTGCCAGCAGATTCCAACCTCAGGGGGCGACTAATGAAAAACTGTTTTTT. Encoded protein: CASRFQPQGATNEKLFF.

Ten or more counts support this clonotype. This sequence joins TRBV28 and TRBJ2-4; 7 nucleotides line up with TRBD1. The V and J ends lost 6 bases and 4 bases, in that order; junction bases with no gene match: 6. The CDR3 runs to 14 residues. Looked up from germline, CDR1 is MDHEN and CDR2 is SYDVKM. CDR3 DNA sequence: TGTGCCAGCAGGGAAGGACAGGCTAAAAACATTCAGTACTTC. Translation: CASREGQAKNIQYF.